The 24 T cell receptor beta chains in this list originate from one sample, sequenced in a study of a mutant IDH1 vaccine in newly diagnosed glioma. Profiling relied on immunoSEQ multiplex PCR, and the TCRdb table lists in-frame clones only, not all of them. This repertoire shows about 74,000 clones, around 87% found once; its top ten account for about 2%. Time point described: week 35, safety follow-up. What each vaccine dose contained was 300 ug of mutant IDH1 20-mer peptide, accompanied by topical imiquimod. These receptors have no identified antigens. The sequenced sample was PBMCs, obtained from a glioma patient whose treatment included an IDH1 peptide vaccine. The source is a man aged 25 to 40 with glioma.

This sequence joins TRBV6-5 and TRBJ2-7; D is unresolved. V dropped 4 bases and J dropped 3 bases, with 10 bases sitting between them. The CDR3 extends over 13 amino acids. In germline, CDR1 is MNHEY, CDR2 SVGAGI. CDR3 region: CASSLGRDYEQYF. CDR3 sequence (DNA): TGTGCCAGCAGTTTGGGCCGTGACTACGAGCAGTACTTC.

This clone was picked up one time. The chain combines TRBV6-4 with TRBJ2-4; D is undetermined. CDR1 is MRHNA, CDR2 SNTAGT, per germline. The V end was cut by 7 bases, the J end by 0 bases, with 16 bases between. The CDR3 consists of 16 residues. The CDR3 region has the DNA TGTGCCAGCACCATGACTTCCATCTTAGCCAAAAACATTCAGTACTTC. The encoded protein is CASTMTSILAKNIQYF.

V and J are TRBV7-8 and TRBJ2-2, with D unclear. V was clipped by 4 bases and J by 1 base, with 1 base between them. Germline V gene data show CDR1 as SGHVS and CDR2 as FQNEAQ. The CDR3 is 12 amino acids. Written as DNA, the CDR3 is TGTGCCAGCAGCTGGAACACCGGGGAGCTGTTTTTT. Its protein product is CASSWNTGELFF.

V gene TRBV18 combines with J gene TRBJ2-1; perhaps TRBD2 as D (5 bases). The CDR3 is 15 amino acids. V was clipped by 4 bases and J by 4 bases, with 14 bases between them. CDR1 is KGHSH and CDR2 is LQKENI in the germline V gene. The chain's CDR3 is CASSRTGSDYNEQFF. The CDR3 DNA reads TGTGCCAGCTCACGGACTGGGTCGGATTACAATGAGCAGTTCTTC.

The chain recombines TRBV7-9 with TRBJ1-2; no firm D call. Germline CDR1 reads SEHNR; CDR2 reads FQNEAQ (reference sequence). The V gene lost 1 base and the J gene lost 9 bases, with 9 bases spanning the gap. This CDR3 has 12 amino acids. The DNA of the CDR3 is TGTGCCAGCAGCTTAGGCGGAATGAGCTACACCTTC. Amino acids: CASSLGGMSYTF.

This chain uses TRBV27 with TRBJ2-1; 11 bases agree with TRBD2. With 4 bases clipped from V and 3 bases from J, the junction kept 2 bases outside the gene matches. Germline V gene lookup returns CDR1 MNHEY and CDR2 SMNVEV (reference sequence). The CDR3 has 15 amino acids. The CDR3 reads CASSSGLAVYNEQFF. The CDR3 DNA sequence: TGTGCCAGCAGTTCGGGACTAGCGGTCTACAATGAGCAGTTCTTC.

The chain uses TRBV2 and TRBJ1-2, with a weak D call TRBD1 (6 bases). The V end lost 2 bases, the J end lost 5 bases, and 18 bases lay between the germline ends. CDR1 and CDR2 from the germline V gene are SNHLY and FYNNEI. This CDR3 spans 16 amino acids. CDR3 region: CASSEYAPRGGYGYTF. For the CDR3, the DNA is TGTGCCAGCAGTGAATATGCACCGAGGGGGGGGTATGGCTACACCTTC.

The CDR3 loop reads CASSRYPDTQYF. CDR3 bases: TGTGCCAGCAGCCGGTACCCAGATACGCAGTATTTT. This chain uses TRBV27 with TRBJ2-3, with unresolved D. Germline CDR1 MNHEY, CDR2 SMNVEV (reference sequence). The CDR3 has 12 amino acids. V lost 6 bases, J lost 4 bases, and 8 bases lay in between.

The CDR3 DNA follows: TGCAGCGTTGACGGGACCGGAGCTAACTATGGCTACACCTTC. It translates to CSVDGTGANYGYTF. The chain carries TRBV29-1 and TRBJ1-2, with a possible D match to TRBD1 (5 bases). Germline assignment: CDR1 SQVTM and CDR2 ANQGSEA. V lost 3 bases to trimming and J lost 0 bases, with 11 bases between them. This CDR3 region has 14 residues.

The genes are TRBV11-1 and TRBJ2-5; TRBD1 aligns across 8 bases. In germline, CDR1 is SGHAT, CDR2 FQDESV (reference sequence). The CDR3 extends over 15 amino acids. With 5 bases clipped from V and 4 bases from J, the junction kept 9 bases outside the gene matches. Here the CDR3 reads CASSLDPGTGETQYF. The CDR3 region has the DNA TGTGCCAGCAGCCTTGACCCCGGGACAGGAGAGACCCAGTACTTC.

The chain combines TRBV20-1 with TRBJ2-1; D is undetermined. There are 11 residues in the CDR3. Germline CDR1 and CDR2: DFQATT and SNEGSKA (reference sequence). Trimming cost V 2 bases and J 10 bases, with 9 bases left between them. The CDR3 sequence is CSARSLGEQFF. In nucleotides, the CDR3 is TGCAGTGCTAGATCTCTCGGGGAGCAGTTCTTC.

J is TRBJ1-1 and V is TRBV5-1; D remains ambiguous. The CDR3 has 17 amino acids. Germline lookup yields CDR1 SGHRS and CDR2 YFSETQ. The V and J ends lost 0 bases and 0 bases respectively, with 15 bases between them. The CDR3 sequence: CASSLAIGAPMNTEAFF. For the CDR3, the DNA is TGCGCCAGCAGCTTGGCAATAGGAGCCCCTATGAACACTGAAGCTTTCTTT. The whole variable domain, filled in from reference TRBV5-1 and TRBJ1-1, reads KAGVTQTPRYLIKTRGQQVTLSCSPISGHRSVSWYQQTPGQGLQFLFEYFSETQRNKGNFPGRFSGRQFSNSRSEMNVSTLELGDSALYLCASSLAIGAPMNTEAFFGQGTRLTVV.

In its sample, this clone was seen a few times. The CDR3 DNA follows: TGTGCCTGGGAGGGGCCCAATCAGCCCCAGCATTTT. As protein: CAWEGPNQPQHF. The gene calls are TRBV30 and TRBJ1-5; perhaps TRBD1 as D (5 bases). V gave up 5 bases and J gave up 3 bases, with 8 bases separating them. The CDR3 length is 12 residues. Per germline, CDR1 GTSNPN and CDR2 SVGIG (reference sequence).

This chain joins TRBV7-6 and TRBJ2-1; D tentatively fits TRBD1 or TRBD2 (5 bases each). Looked up from germline, CDR1 is SGHVS and CDR2 is FNYEAQ. The CDR3 is 15 amino acids. Trimming shortened V by 2 bases and J by 1 base, and 9 bases separated the two germline ends. The CDR3 here is CASSLNGGSYNEQFF. The CDR3 DNA is TGTGCCAGCAGCTTAAATGGGGGATCCTACAATGAGCAGTTCTTC.

The chain joins TRBV7-8 to TRBJ2-5; 9 nucleotides line up with TRBD1. J was trimmed by 5 bases and V by 6 bases; bases with no gene match: 19. This CDR3 region has 18 residues. Germline assignment: CDR1 SGHVS and CDR2 FQNEAQ. CDR3 nucleotides: TGTGCCAGCAGGAAATTACAGCTCGGGACAGGGCTTGTCGAGACCCAGTACTTC. It encodes CASRKLQLGTGLVETQYF.

This sequence joins TRBV15 and TRBJ1-4; D perhaps matches TRBD1 (5 bases). Looked up from germline, CDR1 is LNHNV and CDR2 is YYDKDF (reference sequence). Trimming removed 3 bases from V and 5 bases from J, with 13 bases in between. This CDR3 region has 15 residues. For the CDR3, the DNA is TGTGCCACCAGCAGGCACAGGCTTCTGAATGAAAAACTGTTTTTT. Residues: CATSRHRLLNEKLFF. Full variable domain (missing parts from reference TRBV15 and TRBJ1-4): DAMVIQNPRYQVTQFGKPVTLSCSQTLNHNVMYWYQQKSSQAPKLLFHYYDKDFNNEADTPDNFQSRRPNTSFCFLDIRSPGLGDTAMYLCATSRHRLLNEKLFFGSGTQLSVL.

The chain joins TRBV6-6 to TRBJ1-2, with 7 bases aligning to TRBD1. Germline CDR1 MNHNY, CDR2 SVGAGI (reference sequence). The CDR3 totals 13 residues. V gave up 10 bases and J gave up 0 bases; unmatched junction bases: 5. The CDR3 here is CATIGQANYGYTF. DNA for the CDR3: TGTGCCACAATAGGACAGGCTAACTATGGCTACACCTTC.

The chain couples TRBV9 to TRBJ2-3; tentatively, D is TRBD2 (7 bases). The ends were cut back, 0 bases at V and 7 bases at J, with 12 bases in the middle. The germline V gene encodes CDR1 SGDLS and CDR2 YYNGEE. The CDR3 length is 14 residues. The CDR3 is CASSVAGGTHTQYF. The CDR3 nucleotides are TGTGCCAGCAGCGTAGCGGGGGGCACCCATACGCAGTATTTT.

The V call is TRBV18, the J call TRBJ2-7; 13 bases line up with TRBD2. There are 15 residues in the CDR3. Trimming removed 2 bases from V and 5 bases from J; junction bases left unmatched: 3. Germline CDR1 reads KGHSH; CDR2 reads LQKENI. Written as DNA, the CDR3 is TGTGCCAGCTCACCAGGACTAGCGGGGGACCACGAGCAGTACTTC. It codes for CASSPGLAGDHEQYF.

CDR3 residues: CASSVGSRQGNEQYF. For the CDR3, the DNA is TGTGCCAGCAGCGTAGGTTCCCGCCAGGGAAACGAGCAGTACTTC. The genes are TRBV9 and TRBJ2-7; D is perhaps TRBD1 (5 bases). Germline-derived CDR1 and CDR2 are SGDLS and YYNGEE. Between the trimmed V and J ends, which lost 0 bases and 5 bases, there was a span of 15 bases. The CDR3 runs to 15 residues. Using reference TRBV9 and TRBJ2-7 for the parts outside the CDR3, the full variable domain is DSGVTQTPKHLITATGQRVTLRCSPRSGDLSVYWYQQSLDQGLQFLIQYYNGEERAKGNILERFSAQQFPDLHSELNLSSLELGDSALYFCASSVGSRQGNEQYFGPGTRLTVT.

Written as DNA, the CDR3 is TGTGCCAGCAGTTCCCGACAGGGGGTGAACACTGAAGCTTTCTTT. Protein: CASSSRQGVNTEAFF. V gene TRBV6-6 combines with J gene TRBJ1-1; 9 nucleotides agree with TRBD1. Per germline, CDR1 MNHNY and CDR2 SVGAGI (reference sequence). Trimming took 4 bases from V and 0 from J; bases not matched to a gene: 3. This CDR3 is 15 amino acids long.

As DNA, the CDR3 is TGTGCCAGCAGTCCTACTAGCGGGGGGTCCTACGAGCAGTACTTC. This sequence encodes CASSPTSGGSYEQYF. V gene TRBV7-9 combines with J gene TRBJ2-7; 12 nucleotides match TRBD2. V was pared by 6 bases and J by 1 base, with 4 bases of the junction left unmatched. The CDR3 runs to 15 residues. Germline V gene lookup returns CDR1 SEHNR and CDR2 FQNEAQ (reference sequence).

Comments on this clone: Other DNA sequences in the same sample also yield this CDR3. The chain employs TRBV9 and TRBJ2-5; tentatively, D is TRBD2 (5 bases). V was shortened by 0 bases and J by 5 bases, with 5 bases between the two germline ends. CDR1 SGDLS and CDR2 YYNGEE come from the germline V gene. The CDR3 covers 12 residues. The CDR3: CASSVGGETQYF. CDR3 nucleotide sequence: TGTGCCAGCAGCGTAGGAGGGGAGACCCAGTACTTC.

This chain uses TRBV5-4 with TRBJ1-1; unclear D gene. V lost 1 base and J lost 2, with 12 bases in between. This CDR3 is 15 amino acids long. Germline loops: CDR1 SGHNT, CDR2 YYREEE (reference sequence). The CDR3: CASSLYGARNTEAFF. The CDR3 DNA follows: TGTGCCAGCAGCTTGTACGGCGCCCGCAACACTGAAGCTTTCTTT. Full variable domain (remainder filled in from reference TRBV5-4 and TRBJ1-1): ETGVTQSPTHLIKTRGQQVTLRCSSQSGHNTVSWYQQALGQGPQFIFQYYREEENGRGNFPPRFSGLQFPNYSSELNVNALELDDSALYLCASSLYGARNTEAFFGQGTRLTVV.